This T cell receptor beta chain was sequenced for a study of T cells in Graves' hyperthyroidism and ophthalmopathy. Findings and limits, study-wide: Ophthalmopathy could be told apart from stable hyperthyroidism with a 13 V-J model.

Amplified TCR beta CDR3 regions came from RNA transcripts. During a first-round RT-PCR of the TCR CDR3, the HTBI primer set was used. TCRdb processed the multiplex PCR reads anew with MiXCR; each CDR3 protein has one entry. The table lists around 560,000 distinct CDR3 sequences, 16% of them singletons, with about 20% in the top ten. Worth noting for this clonotype: Its target is not known.

The source is a woman aged 18 to 35 with Graves' hyperthyroidism. The sequenced material came from blood.

The CDR3 DNA follows: TGTGCCAGCAGCCAAGACCCCGGCGGGGGAGGCGAGACCCAGTACTTC. Encoded protein: CASSQDPGGGGETQYF. V is TRBV3-1 and J is TRBJ2-5, with 7 nucleotides matching TRBD2. The CDR3 sequence is 16 residues long. Germline CDR1 LGHDT, CDR2 YNNKEL (reference sequence). Trimming removed 0 bases from V and 5 bases from J; junction bases left unmatched: 9.